This T cell receptor (beta chain) was sequenced for a study of cytotoxic CD8 clonotypes in ibrutinib-treated CLL. Study details: Among responders, roughly 25 were partial and 2 complete; after median about 70 months, approximately 15 stayed remitted and approximately 12 progressed. Response samples were drawn at a median of roughly 13 months of treatment, range 6 to 36.

V lost 4 bases and J lost 3; bases outside the gene matches: 2. CDR1 is SGHTA, CDR2 FQGNSA, per germline. The CDR3 is made up of 14 amino acids. Note on this clone: Its antigen is unknown.

Profiling relied on immunoSEQ multiplex PCR, and the TCRdb table lists in-frame clones only, not all of them. The top ten hold about 5% of the sample, which has 160,000 or so clones, under 90% seen once. Study-wide points: Clonality was higher at ibrutinib response and returned toward baseline at progression. Clonotypes that were public were uncommon, and they contracted or stayed stable on treatment.

Here the sequenced sample was PBMCs, taken after 24 months of ibrutinib treatment. The receptor comes from a human donor with chronic lymphocytic leukemia. This chain connects TRBV7-2 to TRBJ1-5, with TRBD1 identical over 8 bases. The CDR3 protein is CASSSGGHNQPQHF. DNA for the CDR3: TGTGCCAGCAGCTCAGGGGGCCACAATCAGCCCCAGCATTTT. Full variable domain (missing parts from reference TRBV7-2 and TRBJ1-5): GAGVSQSPSNKVTEKGKDVELRCDPISGHTALYWYRQSLGQGLEFLIYFQGNSAPDKSGLPSDRFSAERTGGSVSTLTIQRTQQEDSAVYLCASSSGGHNQPQHFGDGTRLSIL.